This entry lists 11 T cell receptor beta chains sequenced from one sample in a study of OX40 agonist ivuxolimab in advanced cancers. Sequencing was performed with immunoSEQ multiplex PCR; in TCRdb, only in-frame clones are kept and a portion is missing. The data show more than 13,000 clones, approximately 80% seen once. Sequenced material: CD4+ or CD8+ T cells sorted from blood, taken in a trial of the OX40 agonist ivuxolimab. Receptors originate from an adult with an advanced solid tumor such as melanoma, head and neck, liver or kidney cancer.

The rearrangement joins TRBV5-1 to TRBJ1-5; tentative D call: TRBD1 (6 bases). The CDR3 is 13 residues long. Germline CDR1 is SGHRS and CDR2 is YFSETQ. With 2 bases removed from V and 5 bases from J, the gap between germline ends came to 8 bases. The CDR3 nucleotides are TGCGCCAGCAGCTTCGAGGGGGATCAGCCCCAGCATTTT. Translated, it gives CASSFEGDQPQHF.

Comment on this clone: Other DNA sequences in this sample translate to the same CDR3. The rearrangement uses TRBV7-9 and TRBJ1-2; D unclear. CDR3 length: 13 residues. The germline gives CDR1 SEHNR, CDR2 FQNEAQ (reference sequence). V shed 1 base and J shed 2 bases, with 5 bases lying between them. DNA of the CDR3: TGTGCCAGCAGCTTAGGAGGAAACTATGGCTACACCTTC. Protein: CASSLGGNYGYTF.

The chain has TRBV7-9 and TRBJ2-2; the D gene is possibly TRBD2 (5 bases). Germline assignment: CDR1 SEHNR and CDR2 FQNEAQ (reference sequence). Deletions cut 3 bases from V and 0 bases from J, with 8 bases between. This CDR3 has 15 residues. The CDR3 DNA sequence: TGTGCCAGCAGCTTTAGGACTGCGAACACCGGGGAGCTGTTTTTT. Translation: CASSFRTANTGELFF.

The rearrangement uses TRBV7-9 and TRBJ1-5; the D is unclear. The CDR3 covers 15 residues. V dropped 2 bases and J dropped 5 bases, with 13 bases sitting between them. Germline V CDR1 and CDR2: SEHNR, FQNEAQ (reference sequence). Here the CDR3 reads CASSLNDGPYQPQHF. The CDR3 coding sequence is TGTGCCAGCAGCTTAAATGATGGTCCTTATCAGCCCCAGCATTTT.

This chain joins TRBV5-1 and TRBJ2-5; unclear D gene. This CDR3 region has 13 residues. With 0 bases removed from V and 5 bases from J, the gap between germline ends came to 8 bases. CDR1 and CDR2 (germline): SGHRS, YFSETQ. CDR3 amino acids: CASSLVSTETQYF. The CDR3 region has the DNA TGCGCCAGCAGCTTGGTGTCCACGGAGACCCAGTACTTC.

The table lists this clone with a few counts. The chain recombines TRBV5-1 with TRBJ2-1, with D tentatively TRBD2 (6 bases). The V gene lost 3 bases and the J gene lost 0 bases, with 16 bases spanning the gap. The germline gives CDR1 SGHRS, CDR2 YFSETQ. The CDR3 has 17 amino acids. CDR3 in DNA: TGCGCCAGCAGCTACCCTGAGGAGGGCAGCTCCTACAATGAGCAGTTCTTC. This gives the protein CASSYPEEGSSYNEQFF.

The rearrangement links TRBV10-3 to TRBJ1-5, with 8 nucleotides matching TRBD1. V dropped 10 bases and J dropped 3; count of bases not matched to a gene: 8. The germline gives CDR1 ENHRY, CDR2 SYGVKD. The CDR3 runs to 14 residues. CDR3 sequence (DNA): TGTGCCACTACAACAGGGGGTAACAATCAGCCCCAGCATTTT. It yields the protein CATTTGGNNQPQHF.

The rearrangement links TRBV5-1 to TRBJ1-4, with TRBD1 matching 8 bases. The CDR3 length is 15 residues. Per germline, CDR1 SGHRS and CDR2 YFSETQ. Losses at the gene ends were 2 bases for V and 7 bases for J; bases not matched to a gene: 7. The CDR3 loop is CASSFTRGHGEKLFF. The CDR3 DNA reads TGCGCCAGCAGCTTTACCAGGGGGCACGGTGAAAAACTGTTTTTT.

This clone was detected once. V and J are TRBV6-5 and TRBJ2-5, with a tentative D call TRBD1 (6 bases). The germline V gene has CDR1 MNHEY and CDR2 SVGAGI. The V and J ends lost 0 bases and 13 bases respectively, with 18 bases between them. This CDR3 is 14 amino acids long. The CDR3 nucleotides read TGTGCCAGCAGTTACTCAGGACAGTTCCCGATGAGGTACTTC. Encoded protein: CASSYSGQFPMRYF.

The rearrangement links TRBV7-6 to TRBJ2-7, with 7 bases fitting TRBD1. CDR1 and CDR2 (germline): SGHVS, FNYEAQ. The CDR3 covers 16 residues. Unmatched junction bases numbered 8, after V lost 1 base and J lost 2 bases. This CDR3 reads CASSLERDSDTYEQYF. CDR3 nucleotide sequence: TGTGCCAGCAGCTTAGAGAGGGACAGTGATACCTACGAGCAGTACTTC.

V is TRBV30 and J is TRBJ1-1; D is undetermined. The CDR3 covers 12 residues. V lost 2 bases, J lost 4 bases, and 8 bases lay in between. Germline lookup yields CDR1 GTSNPN and CDR2 SVGIG (reference sequence). CDR3 DNA sequence: TGTGCCTGGAGTATAGTGGGCACTGAAGCTTTCTTT. It translates to CAWSIVGTEAFF.